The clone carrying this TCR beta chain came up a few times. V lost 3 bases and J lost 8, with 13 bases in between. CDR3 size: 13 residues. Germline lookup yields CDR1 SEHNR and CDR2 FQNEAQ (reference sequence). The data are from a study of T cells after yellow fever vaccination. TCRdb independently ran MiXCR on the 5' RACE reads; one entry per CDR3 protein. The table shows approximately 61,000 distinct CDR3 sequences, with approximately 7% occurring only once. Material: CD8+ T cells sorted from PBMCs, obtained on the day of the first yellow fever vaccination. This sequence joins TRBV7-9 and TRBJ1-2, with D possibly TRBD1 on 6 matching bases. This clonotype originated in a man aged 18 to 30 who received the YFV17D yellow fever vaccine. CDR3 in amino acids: CASSFYRAEGYTF. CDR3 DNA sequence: TGTGCCAGCAGCTTTTACAGGGCGGAGGGCTACACCTTC.